These 2 T cell receptor beta chains were sequenced from one sample in a study of blood T cell repertoires in COVID-19. Produced via immunoSEQ multiplex PCR; TCRdb's table is partial and in-frame only. The profile covers about 200,000 clones, with about 90% appearing a single time and approximately 2% taken by the ten largest. Sequenced: PBMCs or T cells enriched from blood (not recorded which). Source of these receptors: a woman aged 30 to 39 who had recovered from COVID-19.

The chain carries TRBV7-2 and TRBJ1-2; D may be TRBD1 (6 bases). The CDR3 extends over 14 amino acids. Germline V lookup: CDR1 SGHTA, CDR2 FQGNSA. V lost 1 base, J lost 4 bases, and 10 bases lay in between. In DNA, the CDR3 is TGTGCCAGCAGCTTAGAGCAGGGGCCCTATGGCTACACCTTC. It specifies CASSLEQGPYGYTF.

The chain recombines TRBV9 with TRBJ1-1; D ambiguous. Germline assignment: CDR1 SGDLS and CDR2 YYNGEE. The ends were cut back, 3 bases at V and 3 bases at J, with 9 bases in the middle. The CDR3 sequence is 13 residues long. The CDR3: CASSGNQDTEAFF. CDR3 sequence (DNA): TGTGCCAGCAGCGGAAATCAGGACACTGAAGCTTTCTTT. Drawing the rest from reference TRBV9 and TRBJ1-1, the complete variable domain is DSGVTQTPKHLITATGQRVTLRCSPRSGDLSVYWYQQSLDQGLQFLIQYYNGEERAKGNILERFSAQQFPDLHSELNLSSLELGDSALYFCASSGNQDTEAFFGQGTRLTVV.